This T cell receptor beta chain was observed in a study of Graves' ophthalmopathy and Graves' hyperthyroidism (dated by TCRdb to the late 2010s). For the wider study: Peripheral blood was collected at initial diagnosis, before any treatment. To tell Graves' ophthalmopathy apart from Graves' hyperthyroidism, and to predict which patients would progress to ophthalmopathy, the study relied on TCR beta repertoire signatures. In total, approximately 130 blood samples were TCR-sequenced: fewer than 50 ophthalmopathy, some 75 hyperthyroidism and about 17 hyperthyroidism-to-ophthalmopathy patients. To explore V-J signatures that separate ophthalmopathy from hyperthyroidism, a discovery set of 100 patients was enrolled, consisting of roughly 45 with ophthalmopathy and about 60 with stable hyperthyroidism. An independent validation cohort was composed of 18 hyperthyroidism patients and around 16 patients who later progressed from hyperthyroidism to ophthalmopathy. In roughly 6 hyperthyroidism patients, T-cell repertoires of thyroid tissue and blood were compared. After sampling, hyperthyroidism patients received methimazole starting at 30 mg daily, and ophthalmopathy patients received high-dose intravenous methylprednisolone. The roughly 91 discovery patients were randomly divided into training and test sets at a 7:3 ratio. The investigation overall reported the following: Ophthalmopathy was separated from stable hyperthyroidism by the 13-signature model with 85% to 90% sensitivity and 81.08% specificity in cross-validation and with 80%/75% in the test set. No statistical method was used to predetermine the sample size, and group allocation was not hidden from the investigators. In validation, the model predicted ophthalmopathy progression with nearly 71% sensitivity and 72.22% specificity; roughly eleven predicted patients were CT-confirmed with GO in a median of approximately 6.2 months. Among expanded thyroid clonotypes with frequency above 0.001, most also showed up in blood, which suggests that blood repertoires may reflect the thyroid immune response.

In its sample, this clonotype was seen many times. Its binding antigen is unknown. It has no much larger one-base neighbor in the sample; base qualities were not kept. Hyperthyroidism was considered stable if no progression to ophthalmopathy occurred within 18 months of follow-up. The hyperthyroidism patients were 18 to 65 years old and newly diagnosed, with a disease duration of less than 2 months. Patients with other autoimmune diseases, uncontrolled infections, pregnancy or lactation were excluded from the study. Diagnosis was based on clinical symptoms, serum thyroxine, TRAb, thyroid ultrasound and orbital computed tomography. PBMCs were isolated from about 10 ml of fresh peripheral blood by Ficoll-Paque density gradient centrifugation. Trizol reagent was used to extract the total RNA, and its quality was then checked on an Agilent 2100 Bioanalyzer. TCR beta CDR3 regions were amplified from RNA transcripts for repertoire sequencing. A first-round RT-PCR used HTBI primers with the Qiagen OneStep RT-PCR kit, followed by a second-round multiplex PCR, size selection and purification. Sequencing of the libraries was carried out on an Illumina HiSeq2000 in paired-end mode with 100 bp reads. The paper's processing steps were these. SOAPnuke was used to process the reads, throwing out any read that had adapters, had uncalled bases, had a mean Phred below 15, or lacked an exact constant-primer or identifier match. COPE v1.2.5 was used to merge high-quality paired reads. Each unique nucleotide sequence was defined as a clonotype, and clonotypes were aligned to IMGT TRB V, D and J references with MiTCR v1.1. Only V-J combinations with frequency above 0.0001 were analysed, covering 99% to 99.2% of repertoires. For each V-J combination, a TCR clonal expansion and chaos score was defined as the ratio of F50 clonal expansion to chaos observed in the TCRdist matrix. Welch's t-statistics and random forest were used to reduce features to about 14 V-J combinations, which were fed into a naive Bayes classifier. Thyroid-blood repertoire similarity was quantified with the Morisita-Horn index. Using fastp trimming at Q25 and MiXCR clonotype assembly, TCRdb reanalyzed the public sequencing data and kept in-frame beta chains. All rows with the same CDR3 protein become a single entry with the most common DNA and genes. In this record, the V and J calls reflect TCRdb's handling and not the investigators' own analysis. In all, the sample holds just over 600,000 distinct CDR3 sequences, and 22% of those were seen once. The leading ten clones occupy around 6.5% of the sample.

The CDR3 numbers 14 residues from cysteine through phenylalanine. Only the CDR3 DNA is retained, 42 bases long and in frame from the first base. From the germline V gene, CDR1 is SGDLS and CDR2 is YYNGEE. V and J are trimmed by 0 bases and 3 bases, and the gene matches miss 3 bases of the junction. The rearrangement joined TRBV9 to TRBJ2-7, and 7 bases in between align with TRBD2. The source is a woman under 30 with stable Graves' hyperthyroidism. Some clones in this sample may be carry-over from other donors' samples. Donor details come from another sample of the same person, matched by shared clones. The source material was peripheral blood. CDR3 loop: CASSVGGGGYEQYF. The DNA sequence reads TGTGCCAGCAGCGTAGGTGGCGGGGGCTACGAGCAGTACTTC.